The sample holds a few counts of the clone carrying this TCR beta chain. The data are from a study of T cell changes during pregnancy in multiple sclerosis. TCRdb keeps only in-frame clones here, not all; method: immunoSEQ multiplex PCR. The repertoire holds just under 85,000 clones, with just over 90% as singletons. Germline loops: CDR1 ENHRY, CDR2 SYGVKD. The CDR3 runs to 15 residues. Trimming shortened V by 0 bases and J by 4 bases, and 12 bases separated the two germline ends. Sequencing was performed on peripheral blood, taken in the first trimester of pregnancy. The J gene is TRBJ1-1, the V gene TRBV10-3; the D gene is possibly TRBD1 (5 bases). This TCR was sampled from a female donor with multiple sclerosis, enrolled in a pregnancy study. The CDR3 loop is CAISESEGAGTEAFF. The DNA for the CDR3 is TGTGCCATCAGTGAGTCGGAAGGGGCCGGCACTGAAGCTTTCTTT.